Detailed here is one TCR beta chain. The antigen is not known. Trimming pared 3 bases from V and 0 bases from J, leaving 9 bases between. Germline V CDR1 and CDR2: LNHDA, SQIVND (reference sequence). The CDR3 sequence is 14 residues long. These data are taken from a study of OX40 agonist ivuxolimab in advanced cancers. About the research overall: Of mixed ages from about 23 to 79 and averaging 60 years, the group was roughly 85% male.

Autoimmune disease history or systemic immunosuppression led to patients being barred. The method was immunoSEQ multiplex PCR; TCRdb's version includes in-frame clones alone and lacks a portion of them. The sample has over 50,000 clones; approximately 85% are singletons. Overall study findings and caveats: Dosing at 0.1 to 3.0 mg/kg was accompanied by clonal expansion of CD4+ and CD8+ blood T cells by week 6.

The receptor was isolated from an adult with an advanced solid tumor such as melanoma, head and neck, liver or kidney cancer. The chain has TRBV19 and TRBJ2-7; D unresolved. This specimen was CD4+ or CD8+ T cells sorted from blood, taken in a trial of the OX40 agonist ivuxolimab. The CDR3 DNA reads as TGTGCCAGTAGTATTCAGGAGAGCTCCTACGAGCAGTACTTC. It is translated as CASSIQESSYEQYF.